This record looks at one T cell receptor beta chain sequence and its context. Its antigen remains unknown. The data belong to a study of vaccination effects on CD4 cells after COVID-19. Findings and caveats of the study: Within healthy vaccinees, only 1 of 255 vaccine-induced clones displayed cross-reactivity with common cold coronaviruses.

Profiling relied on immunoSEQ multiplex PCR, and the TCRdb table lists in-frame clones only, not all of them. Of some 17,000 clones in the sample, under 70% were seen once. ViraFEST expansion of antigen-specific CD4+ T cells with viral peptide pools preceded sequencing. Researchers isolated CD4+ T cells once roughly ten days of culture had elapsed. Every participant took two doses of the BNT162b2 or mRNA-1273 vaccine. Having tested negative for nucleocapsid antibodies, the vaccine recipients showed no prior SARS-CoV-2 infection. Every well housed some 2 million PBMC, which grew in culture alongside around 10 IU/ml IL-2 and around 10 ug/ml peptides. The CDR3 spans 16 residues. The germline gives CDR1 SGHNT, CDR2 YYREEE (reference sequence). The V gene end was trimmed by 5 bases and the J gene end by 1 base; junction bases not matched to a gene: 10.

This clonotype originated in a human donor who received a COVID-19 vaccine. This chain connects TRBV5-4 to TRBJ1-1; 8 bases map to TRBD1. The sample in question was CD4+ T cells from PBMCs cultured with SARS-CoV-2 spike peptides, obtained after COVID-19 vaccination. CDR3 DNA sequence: TGTGCCAGCAGTTCAGGGGGCGCGTCATGGAACACTGAAGCTTTCTTT. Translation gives CASSSGGASWNTEAFF.